The 9 T cell receptor beta chains given below trace back to one sample, sequenced in a study of T cells expressing NK-cell markers (dated by TCRdb to 2019 to 2021). Library creation used 5' RACE. These reads were obtained on an Illumina HiSeq 2000. With the reads reprocessed by TCRdb, a single entry stands for each CDR3 protein sequence and no DNA is reported. The table for this sample shows roughly 180,000 distinct CDR3 sequences. About 18% of the sample is taken by the ten largest. What was sequenced was blood T cells: a sorted CD56 or NKG2C T cell subset, CD4+ or CD8+ T cells, or bulk PBMC T cells (not recorded which). The receptors were gathered from a woman aged 18 to 75 in good health.

The chain has TRBV20-1 and TRBJ2-5; TCRdb's D call of TRBD1 is untestable without DNA. This CDR3 spans 16 amino acids. The germline gives CDR1 DFQATT, CDR2 SNEGSKA (reference sequence). CDR3 in amino acids: CSAREVTGQLQETQYF.

The rearrangement uses TRBV19 and TRBJ2-7; TCRdb's D gene call, TRBD1, goes unchecked for lack of DNA. Germline CDR1 LNHDA, CDR2 SQIVND (reference sequence). CDR3 length equals 15 residues. The CDR3 here is CASSGGAGETYEQYF.

This chain links TRBV27 with TRBJ2-1; TCRdb's D call, TRBD2, is unchecked because there is no DNA. Germline CDR1 MNHEY, CDR2 SMNVEV (reference sequence). This CDR3 region has 16 residues. CDR3 residues: CASSSPLAWSYNEQFF.

The V gene is TRBV9, the J gene TRBJ2-2; TCRdb proposes TRBD1, but this gene call is untestable without DNA. Germline CDR1 reads SGDLS; CDR2 reads YYNGEE. This CDR3 is built from 15 residues. This CDR3 is CASSVRTPPVGELFF.

The CDR3 spells CASSPTISGNTIYF. The chain joins TRBV7-2 to TRBJ1-3. The CDR3 has 14 residues. Germline V gene lookup returns CDR1 SGHTA and CDR2 FQGNSA.

The chain joins TRBV20-1 to TRBJ2-7; without DNA, the TCRdb call of TRBD1 cannot be checked. This CDR3 region has 13 residues. CDR1 and CDR2 from the germline V gene are DFQATT and SNEGSKA (reference sequence). CDR3 region: CSADGQGSYEQYF.

This chain links TRBV6-5 with TRBJ2-7; the D call of TRBD1 rests on TCRdb alone, since no DNA is present to check it. The V gene's germline CDR1 is MNHEY and CDR2 SVGAGI. This CDR3 has 17 residues. The CDR3 region is CASSYSRLGTGRYEQYF.

The V gene is TRBV11-2, the J gene TRBJ2-3; checking the TCRdb D call of TRBD1 is not possible without DNA. The germline CDR1 and CDR2 sequences are SGHAT and FQNNGV. The CDR3 consists of 12 residues. CDR3 amino acids: CASSSPLGTQYF.

V is TRBV7-9 and J is TRBJ2-5. The CDR3 contains 14 residues. Germline loops: CDR1 SEHNR, CDR2 FQNEAQ (reference sequence). The CDR3 protein is CASSLGGDSVAQYF.